These T cell receptor beta chains were read from a single sample in a study of cytomegalovirus exposure and HLA in healthy donors. Method: immunoSEQ multiplex PCR; TCRdb's copy keeps in-frame clones and lacks some. Among approximately 240,000 clones listed, over 70% were seen once. Material for sequencing was PBMCs. These receptors were taken from a woman aged 60-75 years in good health and CMV-seropositive. Each CDR3 is given with its conserved first and last residue. A D gene is named only where the DNA matches it firmly. Only some rows state a clone size, as once, few, many or a class for expanded clones.

>TRBV7-2|TRBJ2-3|.|.
CASSLGWGADTQYF
TGTGCCAGCAGCTTAGGGTGGGGGGCAGATACGCAGTATTTT
>TRBV5-8|TRBJ1-2|.|TRBD1
CASSLGGRKYGYTF
TGTGCCAGCAGCTTAGGGGGCAGGAAGTATGGCTACACCTTC
>TRBV19|TRBJ1-1|once|.
CASKGQLNTEAFF
TGTGCCAGTAAAGGACAGCTGAACACTGAAGCTTTCTTT
>TRBV4-1|TRBJ2-3|.|TRBD2
CASSQVPLAGGRDTQYF
TGCGCCAGCAGCCAAGTCCCTCTAGCGGGAGGGCGGGATACGCAGTATTTT
>TRBV30|TRBJ1-2|.|TRBD1
CAWSVKSGYRGPGYTF
TGTGCCTGGAGTGTAAAAAGCGGATACAGGGGGCCGGGCTACACCTTC
>TRBV5-6|TRBJ1-2|.|.
CASSLQLSNYGYTF
TGTGCCAGCAGCCTACAGCTTTCTAACTATGGCTACACCTTC
>TRBV19|TRBJ1-3|once|.
CASSRQLSSGNTIYF
TGTGCCAGTAGTAGACAGTTAAGCTCTGGAAACACCATATATTTT
>TRBV10-1|TRBJ2-1|.|.
CASSEKGRSYNEQFF
TGCGCCAGCAGTGAGAAGGGGAGGTCTTACAATGAGCAGTTCTTC
>TRBV5-4|TRBJ2-3|.|TRBD1
CASSRTKTGVAADTQYF
TGTGCCAGCAGCCGAACCAAGACAGGGGTTGCCGCAGATACGCAGTATTTT
>TRBV18|TRBJ1-4|.|.
CASSPLGGNEKLFF
TGTGCCAGCTCACCACTGGGGGGGAATGAAAAACTGTTTTTT
>TRBV15|TRBJ2-7|.|TRBD2
CATSTGTRRNEQYF
TGTGCCACCAGCACCGGGACTAGAAGAAACGAGCAGTACTTC
>TRBV4-2|TRBJ2-5|few|TRBD2
CASSPEGGLAGPQYF
TGTGCCAGCAGCCCCGAGGGGGGACTAGCGGGGCCCCAGTACTTC
>TRBV7-2|TRBJ2-1|.|.
CASSPRAGPTNEQFF
TGTGCCAGCAGCCCACGGGCGGGGCCCACCAATGAGCAGTTCTTC
>TRBV21-1|TRBJ2-1|.|.
CASSRASPPYNEQFF
TGTGCCAGCAGCAGGGCTAGCCCCCCCTACAATGAGCAGTTCTTC
>TRBV28|TRBJ2-7|.|.
CASSQGHRSSYEQYF
TGTGCCAGCAGCCAGGGGCACAGGAGCTCCTACGAGCAGTACTTC
>TRBV10-2|TRBJ2-6|once|.
CASSDLADSGANVLTF
TGCGCCAGCAGTGATCTGGCAGACTCTGGGGCCAACGTCCTGACTTTC
>TRBV9|TRBJ1-1|.|.
CASSVATMLDSGAEAFF
TGTGCCAGCAGCGTAGCTACAATGCTGGATTCCGGGGCTGAAGCTTTCTTT
>TRBV30|TRBJ1-5|.|TRBD1
CAFGQALNQPQHF
TGTGCCTTCGGACAGGCGCTAAATCAGCCCCAGCATTTT
>TRBV28|TRBJ1-2|.|.
CASSLFRGAHGYTF
TGTGCCAGCAGTTTATTTCGGGGGGCCCATGGCTACACCTTC
>TRBV11-1|TRBJ2-2|.|TRBD2
CASSPGGVLGELFF
TGTGCCAGCAGCCCTGGGGGGGTTCTCGGGGAGCTGTTTTTT
>TRBV11-2|TRBJ2-3|.|.
CASSPGGDTQYF
TGTGCCAGCAGTCCTGGAGGAGATACGCAGTATTTT
>TRBV5-1|TRBJ2-1|.|TRBD2
CASSLGERGSYNEQFF
TGCGCCAGCAGCTTGGGCGAGCGGGGATCCTACAATGAGCAGTTCTTC
>TRBV30|TRBJ2-7|.|.
CAWSLAILSYEQYF
TGTGCCTGGAGTCTAGCGATCCTCTCCTACGAGCAGTACTTC
>TRBV18|TRBJ2-1|.|TRBD1
CASSPRQGESSNEQFF
TGTGCCAGCTCACCACGACAGGGGGAATCGTCCAATGAGCAGTTCTTC
>TRBV2|TRBJ2-1|.|TRBD2
CASSEAGLARNEQFF
TGTGCCAGCAGTGAAGCGGGACTAGCCCGCAATGAGCAGTTCTTC
>TRBV28|TRBJ2-7|.|.
CASGDTSYEQYF
TGTGCCAGCGGCGACACTAGCTACGAGCAGTACTTC
>TRBV5-1|TRBJ2-5|few|.
CASSRGGQETQYF
TGCGCCAGCAGCCGCGGCGGTCAAGAGACCCAGTACTTC
>TRBV5-1|TRBJ1-1|.|TRBD1
CASSPDRVNTEAFF
TGCGCCAGCAGCCCAGACAGGGTGAACACTGAAGCTTTCTTT
>TRBV5-4|TRBJ2-7|.|TRBD2
CASSSGTSGAYEQYF
TGTGCCAGCAGCTCCGGGACTAGCGGAGCCTACGAGCAGTACTTC
>TRBV6-5|TRBJ2-5|few|.
CASSYSITGKETQYF
TGTGCCAGCAGTTACTCCATAACAGGGAAAGAGACCCAGTACTTC
>TRBV19|TRBJ1-1|.|.
CASQARSGTEAFF
TGTGCCAGTCAGGCCCGTAGCGGCACTGAAGCTTTCTTT
>TRBV6-1|TRBJ2-5|.|TRBD2
CAKAGASGGAQTQYF
TGTGCCAAAGCGGGGGCTAGCGGGGGGGCCCAGACCCAGTACTTC
>TRBV2|TRBJ2-2|.|TRBD2
CASSEVAGTGELFF
TGTGCCAGCAGTGAAGTAGCGGGGACCGGGGAGCTGTTTTTT
>TRBV5-6|TRBJ2-5|.|TRBD2
CASSLLLLAGGSTWETQYF
TGTGCCAGCAGCTTGCTGTTACTAGCGGGGGGCTCGACGTGGGAGACCCAGTACTTC
>TRBV28|TRBJ1-1|.|TRBD1
CASSLGGTGKNTEAFF
TGTGCCAGCAGTTTGGGCGGGACAGGCAAGAACACTGAAGCTTTCTTT
>TRBV2|TRBJ2-7|.|.
CASGTFTYEQYF
TGTGCCAGCGGGACATTTACCTACGAGCAGTACTTC
>TRBV4-1|TRBJ1-2|.|.
CASSRTGANYGYTF
TGCGCCAGCAGCAGAACGGGAGCTAACTATGGCTACACCTTC
>TRBV7-3|TRBJ2-5|.|.
CASSRGLEETQYF
TGTGCCAGCAGCCGAGGACTCGAAGAGACCCAGTACTTC
>TRBV25-1|TRBJ2-1|.|.
CASSDRGGDEQFF
TGTGCCAGCAGTGACAGAGGGGGTGATGAGCAGTTCTTC
>TRBV28|TRBJ1-5|few|.
CASSLDGGESNQPQHF
TGTGCCAGCAGTTTAGACGGGGGGGAGAGCAATCAGCCCCAGCATTTT
>TRBV9|TRBJ1-3|.|.
CASSVARETGNTIYF
TGTGCCAGCAGCGTAGCTCGGGAAACTGGAAACACCATATATTTT